This TCR beta chain was sequenced during a study of blood T cell repertoires in COVID-19. TCRdb's table, derived via immunoSEQ multiplex PCR, lists solely in-frame clones and lacks some. This sample yields some 42,000 clones, of which around 76% are seen a single time; about a quarter belongs to the top ten. This clone appeared a few times. CDR3 size: 13 residues. CDR1 is SGHRS and CDR2 is YFSETQ in the germline V gene. V trimming: 2 bases; J trimming: 4 bases; junction bases outside the gene matches: 1. The clonotype comes from a man of 80 years or more with acute or convalescent COVID-19. The specimen was peripheral blood. The genes are TRBV5-1 and TRBJ2-5; TRBD1 matches 8 bases. CDR3 coding DNA: TGCGCCAGCAGCTTACAGGGGGGAGAGACCCAGTACTTC. Its protein product is CASSLQGGETQYF.